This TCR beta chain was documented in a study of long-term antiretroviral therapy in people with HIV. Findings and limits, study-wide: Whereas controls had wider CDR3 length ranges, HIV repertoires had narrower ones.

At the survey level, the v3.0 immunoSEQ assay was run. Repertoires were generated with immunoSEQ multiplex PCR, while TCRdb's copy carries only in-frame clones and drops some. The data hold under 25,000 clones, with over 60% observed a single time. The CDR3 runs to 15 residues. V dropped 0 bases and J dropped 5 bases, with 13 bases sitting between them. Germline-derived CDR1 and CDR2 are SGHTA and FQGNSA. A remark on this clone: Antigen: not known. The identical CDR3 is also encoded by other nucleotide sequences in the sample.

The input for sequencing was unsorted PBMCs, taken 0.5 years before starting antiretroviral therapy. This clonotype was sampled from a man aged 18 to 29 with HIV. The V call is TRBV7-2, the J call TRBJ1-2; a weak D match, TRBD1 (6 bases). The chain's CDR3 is CASSLAGDTDYGYTF. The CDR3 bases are TGTGCCAGCAGCTTAGCAGGGGACACCGATTATGGCTACACCTTC.